A selection of T cell receptor beta chains follows, all from one sample in a study of long-term antiretroviral therapy in people with HIV. Assay: immunoSEQ multiplex PCR; the TCRdb copy retains only in-frame clones and omits some. The table lists tens of thousands of clones, around 93% of them singletons. Sample: unsorted PBMCs, taken roughly 9.5 years after starting antiretroviral therapy. These receptor sequences come from a young man with HIV. CDR3s include the opening cysteine and the closing phenylalanine or tryptophan. D genes are given only for firm matches. Rows give clone size only sometimes, using once, few, many, or a class for an expanded clone.

d_call: .; v_call: TRBV5-6; clone_size: .; j_call: TRBJ2-5; cdr3_aa: CASSFIQGSQYF; cdr3_nt: TGTGCCAGCAGCTTTATACAGGGCAGCCAGTACTTC
d_call: TRBD2; v_call: TRBV7-9; clone_size: .; j_call: TRBJ2-2; cdr3_aa: CASSPATSGNTGELFF; cdr3_nt: TGTGCCAGCAGCCCTGCGACTAGCGGGAACACCGGGGAGCTGTTTTTT
d_call: TRBD1; v_call: TRBV5-1; clone_size: .; j_call: TRBJ1-3; cdr3_aa: CASSSGTADYSGNTIYF; cdr3_nt: TGCGCCAGCAGCTCCGGGACAGCTGACTACTCTGGAAACACCATATATTTT
d_call: .; v_call: TRBV9; clone_size: .; j_call: TRBJ1-6; cdr3_aa: CASSPRMGVGADSPLHF; cdr3_nt: TGTGCCAGCAGCCCTCGAATGGGAGTGGGGGCGGATTCACCCCTCCACTTT
d_call: TRBD1; v_call: TRBV7-2; clone_size: .; j_call: TRBJ1-2; cdr3_aa: CASSRTPRDRPYGYTF; cdr3_nt: TGTGCCAGCAGCCGAACGCCCCGGGACAGGCCCTATGGCTACACCTTC
d_call: TRBD2; v_call: TRBV5-1; clone_size: .; j_call: TRBJ2-1; cdr3_aa: CASSSGLETFGFHNEQFF; cdr3_nt: TGCGCCAGCAGCTCGGGACTAGAGACCTTCGGGTTCCACAATGAGCAGTTCTTC
d_call: .; v_call: TRBV15; clone_size: once; j_call: TRBJ1-4; cdr3_aa: CATSRDKGIDEKLFF; cdr3_nt: TGTGCCACCAGCAGAGATAAGGGTATTGACGAAAAACTGTTTTTT
d_call: .; v_call: TRBV28; clone_size: .; j_call: TRBJ1-5; cdr3_aa: CASSRRQGRNQPQHF; cdr3_nt: TGTGCCAGCAGCCGACGTCAGGGACGCAATCAGCCCCAGCATTTT
d_call: .; v_call: TRBV7-6; clone_size: .; j_call: TRBJ2-5; cdr3_aa: CASSLAYGVQETQYF; cdr3_nt: TGTGCCAGCAGCTTAGCTTACGGGGTCCAAGAGACCCAGTACTTC
d_call: .; v_call: TRBV4-2; clone_size: .; j_call: TRBJ2-1; cdr3_aa: CASSQDWGDNEQFF; cdr3_nt: TGTGCCAGCAGCCAAGACTGGGGGGACAATGAGCAGTTCTTC
d_call: TRBD1; v_call: TRBV11-2; clone_size: .; j_call: TRBJ1-6; cdr3_aa: CASSLRQGAANSPLHF; cdr3_nt: TGTGCCAGCAGCTTGAGACAGGGGGCTGCCAATTCACCCCTCCACTTT
d_call: TRBD1; v_call: TRBV5-5; clone_size: .; j_call: TRBJ1-1; cdr3_aa: CASSLPQGAGTEAFF; cdr3_nt: TGTGCCAGCAGCTTGCCCCAGGGGGCCGGGACTGAAGCTTTCTTT
d_call: .; v_call: TRBV10-3; clone_size: .; j_call: TRBJ2-3; cdr3_aa: CAISFRGGRGRMPDTQYF; cdr3_nt: TGTGCCATCAGTTTTAGGGGGGGGCGAGGACGGATGCCAGATACGCAGTATTTT
d_call: TRBD1; v_call: TRBV15; clone_size: .; j_call: TRBJ2-7; cdr3_aa: CATSRGPGTGAYEQYF; cdr3_nt: TGTGCCACCAGCAGGGGGCCCGGGACAGGGGCCTACGAGCAGTACTTC
d_call: .; v_call: TRBV7-2; clone_size: .; j_call: TRBJ1-6; cdr3_aa: CASSLMEGAGSPLHF; cdr3_nt: TGTGCCAGCAGCTTAATGGAAGGGGCTGGCTCACCCCTCCACTTT
d_call: .; v_call: TRBV7-9; clone_size: .; j_call: TRBJ1-2; cdr3_aa: CASSLRGDYGYTF; cdr3_nt: TGTGCCAGCAGCTTAAGAGGAGACTATGGCTACACCTTC
d_call: .; v_call: TRBV11-2; clone_size: .; j_call: TRBJ2-3; cdr3_aa: CASRPLADTQYF; cdr3_nt: TGTGCCAGCAGACCGCTTGCTGATACGCAGTATTTT
d_call: TRBD1; v_call: TRBV11-2; clone_size: .; j_call: TRBJ1-2; cdr3_aa: CASSPYRGSGYTF; cdr3_nt: TGTGCCAGCAGCCCGTACAGGGGCTCTGGCTACACCTTC
d_call: TRBD1; v_call: TRBV7-6; clone_size: .; j_call: TRBJ1-3; cdr3_aa: CASSVVGQGPGNTIYF; cdr3_nt: TGTGCCAGCAGCGTAGTGGGACAGGGACCTGGAAACACCATATATTTT
d_call: TRBD1; v_call: TRBV7-9; clone_size: .; j_call: TRBJ1-2; cdr3_aa: CASSLGTGTEYGYTF; cdr3_nt: TGTGCCAGCAGCCTGGGGACAGGTACGGAGTATGGCTACACCTTC
d_call: .; v_call: TRBV29-1; clone_size: .; j_call: TRBJ2-3; cdr3_aa: CSVERGTSTDTQYF; cdr3_nt: TGCAGCGTTGAGAGGGGGACTAGCACAGATACGCAGTATTTT
d_call: TRBD1; v_call: TRBV4-2; clone_size: .; j_call: TRBJ2-7; cdr3_aa: CASSQEGDRFDYEQYF; cdr3_nt: TGTGCCAGCAGCCAAGAGGGGGACAGGTTCGACTACGAGCAGTACTTC
d_call: .; v_call: TRBV7-2; clone_size: .; j_call: TRBJ1-5; cdr3_aa: CASRLAGFGQPQHF; cdr3_nt: TGTGCCAGCAGGCTAGCCGGGTTCGGACAGCCCCAGCATTTT
d_call: .; v_call: TRBV5-5; clone_size: .; j_call: TRBJ1-1; cdr3_aa: CASSPWTAQMNTEAFF; cdr3_nt: TGTGCCAGCAGCCCCTGGACAGCCCAGATGAACACTGAAGCTTTCTTT
d_call: TRBD1; v_call: TRBV5-1; clone_size: once; j_call: TRBJ2-4; cdr3_aa: CASSPGQGLDIQYF; cdr3_nt: TGCGCCAGCAGCCCCGGACAGGGGCTGGACATTCAGTACTTC
d_call: .; v_call: TRBV7-2; clone_size: .; j_call: TRBJ2-7; cdr3_aa: CASSLLMTYEQYF; cdr3_nt: TGTGCCAGCAGCTTACTCATGACCTACGAGCAGTACTTC
d_call: .; v_call: TRBV6-5; clone_size: .; j_call: TRBJ1-2; cdr3_aa: CASSYSPGGNYGYTF; cdr3_nt: TGTGCCAGCAGTTACTCCCCGGGAGGGAACTATGGCTACACCTTC
d_call: .; v_call: TRBV5-1; clone_size: .; j_call: TRBJ2-7; cdr3_aa: CASSLATRGIEQYF; cdr3_nt: TGCGCCAGCAGCTTGGCCACAAGGGGGATCGAGCAGTACTTC
d_call: TRBD2; v_call: TRBV30; clone_size: .; j_call: TRBJ2-1; cdr3_aa: CAWSGDSGGFNEQFF; cdr3_nt: TGTGCCTGGAGTGGGGATAGCGGGGGGTTCAATGAGCAGTTCTTC
d_call: .; v_call: TRBV5-1; clone_size: once; j_call: TRBJ2-1; cdr3_aa: CASSDYYPNEQFF; cdr3_nt: TGCGCCAGCAGCGATTACTACCCCAATGAGCAGTTCTTC
d_call: .; v_call: TRBV6-5; clone_size: .; j_call: TRBJ2-1; cdr3_aa: CASRGHRQSNEQFF; cdr3_nt: TGTGCCAGCAGGGGACACCGTCAATCCAATGAGCAGTTCTTC
d_call: .; v_call: TRBV28; clone_size: .; j_call: TRBJ1-1; cdr3_aa: CASTTTLNTEAFF; cdr3_nt: TGTGCCAGCACCACGACCCTAAACACTGAAGCTTTCTTT
d_call: TRBD1; v_call: TRBV9; clone_size: .; j_call: TRBJ2-5; cdr3_aa: CASSALPGQGTGQETQYF; cdr3_nt: TGTGCCAGCAGCGCCCTCCCCGGACAGGGGACGGGGCAAGAGACCCAGTACTTC
d_call: .; v_call: TRBV7-8; clone_size: .; j_call: TRBJ2-1; cdr3_aa: CASTIGRGPSSYNEQFF; cdr3_nt: TGTGCCAGCACCATTGGGAGGGGGCCGAGCTCCTACAATGAGCAGTTCTTC
d_call: .; v_call: TRBV10-2; clone_size: .; j_call: TRBJ1-5; cdr3_aa: CASSEFGRSNQPQHF; cdr3_nt: TGCGCCAGCAGTGAGTTCGGAAGGAGCAATCAGCCCCAGCATTTT
d_call: .; v_call: TRBV19; clone_size: .; j_call: TRBJ2-5; cdr3_aa: CASSISMYWSTQYF; cdr3_nt: TGTGCCAGTAGTATATCGATGTACTGGAGTACCCAGTACTTC
d_call: .; v_call: TRBV7-9; clone_size: .; j_call: TRBJ2-7; cdr3_aa: CASSLSQGSYEQYF; cdr3_nt: TGTGCCAGCAGCTTGTCACAGGGTTCCTACGAGCAGTACTTC
d_call: .; v_call: TRBV6-1; clone_size: .; j_call: TRBJ1-2; cdr3_aa: CATNWGYTF; cdr3_nt: TGTGCAACTAATTGGGGCTACACCTTC
d_call: .; v_call: TRBV7-3; clone_size: .; j_call: TRBJ1-3; cdr3_aa: CASSLTGTGNTIYF; cdr3_nt: TGTGCCAGCAGCCTGACCGGCACTGGAAACACCATATATTTT